The entry below gives a single TCR beta chain sequence along with its context. The CDR3 has 15 amino acids. V was clipped by 4 bases and J by 6 bases; unmatched bases: 7. Germline V lookup: CDR1 SGHRS, CDR2 YFSETQ. These data originate in a study of technical replicates of blood from a few donors. Generated by immunoSEQ multiplex PCR, the TCRdb table keeps only in-frame clones and is missing some. The sample yields tens of thousands of clones, around 87% seen once. The sample taken for sequencing was PBMCs. The rearrangement joins TRBV5-1 to TRBJ2-2; 9 nucleotides match TRBD1. The source of this sequence is a human donor in good health. Some clones in this sample may be carry-over from other donors' samples. The CDR3 DNA sequence: TGCGCCAGCAGCCCCCAAGGACAGGGGTCCGGGGAGCTGTTTTTT. Amino acids: CASSPQGQGSGELFF.